This is a list of T cell receptor beta chains from one sample in a study of Ad26.COV2.S vaccination and SARS-CoV-2 variants. Sequencing used immunoSEQ multiplex PCR; TCRdb keeps in-frame clones, though not all of them. The repertoire holds about 350,000 clones, with roughly 84% as singletons. The sequencing here drew on peripheral blood, taken in a trial of Ad26.COV2.S vaccine versus placebo. These receptors all stem from a person between 18 and 65 years old who received the Ad26.COV2.S COVID-19 vaccine or a placebo. CDR3s include the opening cysteine and the closing phenylalanine or tryptophan. D genes are given only for firm matches. Clone size is shown for a subset of rows, as once, few, many or a class of expanded clone.

J: TRBJ1-1; size: .; V: TRBV18; D: .; CDR3: CASSPGTQGNTEAFF; DNA: TGTGCCAGCTCACCCGGAACCCAGGGGAACACTGAAGCTTTCTTT
J: TRBJ1-5; size: .; V: TRBV19; D: .; CDR3: CASKRQGYQPQHF; DNA: TGTGCCAGTAAACGGCAGGGGTATCAGCCCCAGCATTTT
J: TRBJ2-1; size: .; V: TRBV4-3; D: .; CDR3: CASSQGAEQFF; DNA: TGCGCCAGCAGCCAAGGAGCGGAGCAGTTCTTC
J: TRBJ1-2; size: .; V: TRBV3-1/TRBV3-2; D: .; CDR3: CASSQDYYGYTF; DNA: TGTGCCAGCAGCCAAGATTACTATGGCTACACCTTC
J: TRBJ2-2; size: .; V: TRBV7-6; D: TRBD2; CDR3: CASNPLGGRDTGELFF; DNA: TGTGCCAGCAACCCATTGGGGGGGAGGGACACCGGGGAGCTGTTTTTT
J: TRBJ2-7; size: .; V: TRBV6-2/TRBV6-3; D: .; CDR3: CASSYPARGSGDYEQYF; DNA: TGTGCCAGCAGTTACCCCGCCCGGGGTAGCGGTGACTACGAGCAGTACTTC
J: TRBJ2-7; size: many; V: TRBV3-1/TRBV3-2; D: TRBD1; CDR3: CASSRKGAEQYF; DNA: TGTGCCAGCAGCCGCAAGGGGGCCGAGCAGTACTTC
J: TRBJ2-1; size: few; V: TRBV19; D: .; CDR3: CASSIRGSSNEQFF; DNA: TGTGCCAGTAGTATCAGAGGGAGCAGCAATGAGCAGTTCTTC
J: TRBJ2-1; size: once; V: TRBV27; D: .; CDR3: CASSRTLSYNEQFF; DNA: TGTGCCAGCAGTCGGACATTGTCCTACAATGAGCAGTTCTTC
J: TRBJ1-1; size: .; V: TRBV11-2; D: .; CDR3: CASSAWGGITEAFF; DNA: TGTGCCAGCTCTGCGTGGGGGGGCATCACTGAAGCTTTCTTT
J: TRBJ1-2; size: .; V: TRBV5-4; D: .; CDR3: CASSNHPVPNYGYTF; DNA: TGTGCCAGCAGCAACCATCCAGTTCCTAACTATGGCTACACCTTC
J: TRBJ2-1; size: once; V: TRBV5-6; D: .; CDR3: CASSLFSQTPEQFF; DNA: TGTGCCAGCAGCTTGTTTAGCCAAACCCCGGAGCAGTTCTTC
J: TRBJ1-1; size: .; V: TRBV28; D: TRBD1; CDR3: CAIIRDRGKRTEAFF; DNA: TGTGCCATTATCCGGGACAGGGGTAAGAGGACTGAAGCTTTCTTT
J: TRBJ1-1; size: many; V: TRBV23-1; D: .; CDR3: CASSQSARNMNTEAFF; DNA: TGCGCCAGCAGTCAATCAGCCAGGAACATGAACACTGAAGCTTTCTTT
J: TRBJ1-3; size: few; V: TRBV7-8; D: TRBD1; CDR3: CASGDYRGHTIYF; DNA: TGTGCCAGCGGAGACTACAGGGGCCACACCATATATTTT
J: TRBJ2-7; size: .; V: TRBV2; D: .; CDR3: CATARDSTYEQYF; DNA: TGTGCCACCGCCCGCGACAGCACCTACGAGCAGTACTTC
J: TRBJ2-2; size: .; V: TRBV19; D: TRBD2; CDR3: CASSIQVTGGTGELFF; DNA: TGTGCCAGTAGTATACAAGTAACGGGAGGGACCGGGGAGCTGTTTTTT
J: TRBJ2-1; size: .; V: TRBV7-2; D: TRBD2; CDR3: CASSLAGTSGRGNEQFF; DNA: TGTGCCAGCAGCTTAGCCGGGACTAGCGGGAGAGGGAATGAGCAGTTCTTC
J: TRBJ2-2; size: .; V: TRBV27; D: TRBD2; CDR3: CASRGGPDGELFF; DNA: TGTGCCAGCCGGGGGGGCCCTGACGGGGAGCTGTTTTTT
J: TRBJ2-1; size: .; V: TRBV2; D: .; CDR3: CASSGGSQRYNEQFF; DNA: TGTGCCAGCAGCGGAGGGTCTCAACGTTACAATGAGCAGTTCTTC
J: TRBJ2-5; size: .; V: TRBV5-6; D: .; CDR3: CASSLVASAGQETQYF; DNA: TGTGCCAGCAGCTTGGTAGCTAGCGCGGGACAAGAGACCCAGTACTTC
J: TRBJ2-1; size: .; V: TRBV18; D: TRBD2; CDR3: CASSPPKRPGGEQFF; DNA: TGTGCCAGCTCACCACCGAAAAGGCCGGGGGGTGAGCAGTTCTTC
J: TRBJ2-2; size: .; V: TRBV11-3; D: .; CDR3: CASSFPRRGPNTGELFF; DNA: TGTGCCAGCAGCTTCCCCCGCCGAGGCCCGAACACCGGGGAGCTGTTTTTT
J: TRBJ2-5; size: .; V: TRBV2; D: .; CDR3: CASSGETDTLRETQYF; DNA: TGTGCCAGCAGTGGAGAGACAGACACCCTCCGGGAGACCCAGTACTTC
J: TRBJ1-5; size: .; V: TRBV27; D: .; CDR3: CASSWGRGKYQPQHF; DNA: TGTGCCAGCAGTTGGGGTAGAGGCAAATATCAGCCCCAGCATTTT
J: TRBJ1-2; size: .; V: TRBV2; D: .; CDR3: CASSDGQDYGYTF; DNA: TGTGCCAGCAGTGACGGGCAGGACTATGGCTACACCTTC
J: TRBJ1-1; size: .; V: TRBV10-3; D: .; CDR3: CAISERPNTEAFF; DNA: TGTGCCATCAGTGAGCGGCCGAATACTGAAGCTTTCTTT
J: TRBJ2-6; size: .; V: TRBV5-1; D: .; CDR3: CASSWGGGSAGANVLTF; DNA: TGCGCCAGCAGCTGGGGAGGGGGGTCTGCTGGGGCCAACGTCCTGACTTTC
J: TRBJ1-1; size: .; V: TRBV11-2; D: .; CDR3: CASSLAGRWTEAFF; DNA: TGTGCCAGCAGCTTAGCAGGGAGATGGACTGAAGCTTTCTTT
J: TRBJ2-2; size: .; V: TRBV28; D: .; CDR3: CASSFQGVGTGELFF; DNA: TGTGCCAGCAGTTTCCAGGGAGTTGGCACCGGGGAGCTGTTTTTT
J: TRBJ1-1; size: .; V: TRBV19; D: TRBD1; CDR3: CASIRTGRYPEAFF; DNA: TGTGCCAGTATTAGGACAGGGCGTTATCCTGAAGCTTTCTTT
J: TRBJ2-3; size: .; V: TRBV9; D: .; CDR3: CASSPDLGTDTQYF; DNA: TGTGCCAGCAGCCCAGATCTGGGCACAGATACGCAGTATTTT
J: TRBJ2-3; size: .; V: TRBV14; D: TRBD1; CDR3: CASSQIPGQGRDTQYF; DNA: TGTGCCAGCAGCCAAATCCCGGGACAGGGTCGAGATACGCAGTATTTT
J: TRBJ1-2; size: .; V: TRBV7-9; D: .; CDR3: CASSIDLYGYTF; DNA: TGTGCCAGCAGCATTGATCTCTATGGCTACACCTTC
J: TRBJ2-1; size: .; V: TRBV7-2; D: TRBD2; CDR3: CASTPSGGAYNEQFF; DNA: TGTGCCAGCACCCCTTCGGGGGGGGCCTACAATGAGCAGTTCTTC
J: TRBJ2-1; size: .; V: TRBV6-2/TRBV6-3; D: .; CDR3: CASSYWSQNNEQFF; DNA: TGTGCCAGCAGTTACTGGAGCCAAAACAATGAGCAGTTCTTC
J: TRBJ2-5; size: .; V: TRBV2; D: .; CDR3: CATLNPRREETQYF; DNA: TGTGCCACCCTCAACCCGCGACGGGAAGAGACCCAGTACTTC
J: TRBJ2-5; size: .; V: TRBV7-9; D: TRBD2; CDR3: CASSDSRGGSQETQYF; DNA: TGTGCCAGCAGCGATTCTCGCGGGGGATCACAAGAGACCCAGTACTTC
J: TRBJ2-5; size: .; V: TRBV11-2; D: .; CDR3: CASSPLRNRQETQYF; DNA: TGTGCCAGCAGCCCGCTCAGGAACCGCCAAGAGACCCAGTACTTC
J: TRBJ2-2; size: .; V: TRBV18; D: TRBD2; CDR3: CASSPRASGAAGELFF; DNA: TGTGCCAGCTCACCTCGGGCTAGCGGGGCGGCCGGGGAGCTGTTTTTT
J: TRBJ2-1; size: .; V: TRBV5-1; D: .; CDR3: CASSLVWGARGYNEQFF; DNA: TGCGCCAGCAGCTTGGTTTGGGGCGCGAGAGGTTACAATGAGCAGTTCTTC